This paragraph reports one T cell receptor beta chain. These data belong to a study of shared clonotypes between healthy human individuals. Only in-frame clones appear in the TCRdb table, and some are missing; sequencing was by immunoSEQ multiplex PCR. The profile shows roughly 2,300,000 clones, around 90% of them singletons. The CDR3 length is 13 residues. With 2 bases removed from V and 14 bases from J, the gap between germline ends came to 17 bases. Germline V gene sequence: CDR1 MNHNS, CDR2 SASEGT. What was sequenced was naive CD4+ T cells from PBMCs. Subset indicated: CD45RA+ positively selected. The sequence was collected from a man between 18 and 35 years old in good health. Some clones in this sample may be carry-over from other donors' samples. The chain combines TRBV6-1 with TRBJ2-3; D ambiguous. Here the CDR3 reads CASSEPGRFRLYF. In DNA, the CDR3 is TGTGCCAGCAGTGAACCCGGCCGGTTTCGGTTGTATTTT.